Each of the 17 T cell receptor beta chains below was sequenced from the same sample in a study of blood T cell repertoires in COVID-19. Some clones are missing from TCRdb's copy, which holds only in-frame ones; the method was immunoSEQ multiplex PCR. The repertoire holds approximately 140,000 clones, roughly 86% seen once, with 2% to 2.5% in the top ten. Material: peripheral blood. These receptors all come from a human donor in a cohort sampled during active COVID-19.

The J gene is TRBJ2-5, the V gene TRBV9; 12 positions agree with TRBD2. The trim removed 3 bases at V and 5 bases at J, leaving 5 bases unmatched. This CDR3 has 15 residues. From germline, CDR1 is SGDLS and CDR2 YYNGEE. The CDR3 here is CASSASGGAGETQYF. In nucleotides, the CDR3 is TGTGCCAGCAGCGCTAGCGGGGGGGCCGGGGAGACCCAGTACTTC.

The chain couples TRBV2 to TRBJ1-2; 9 bases are shared with TRBD1. The ends lost 7 bases at V and 7 bases at J; junction bases unmatched: 10. The CDR3 is made up of 14 amino acids. Germline loops: CDR1 SNHLY, CDR2 FYNNEI. Written as DNA, the CDR3 is TGTGCCAGCATTACGGACAGGGGACGCGGTGGCTACACCTTC. It specifies CASITDRGRGGYTF. Full variable domain (rest looked up from reference TRBV2 and TRBJ1-2): EPEVTQTPSHQVTQMGQEVILRCVPISNHLYFYWYRQILGQKVEFLVSFYNNEISEKSEIFDDQFSVERPDGSNFTLKIRSTKLEDSAMYFCASITDRGRGGYTFGSGTRLTVV.

The rearrangement links TRBV30 to TRBJ2-3; no definite D call. CDR1 and CDR2 from the germline V gene are GTSNPN and SVGIG (reference sequence). The CDR3 loop spans 11 amino acids. Trimming stripped 0 bases from V and 7 bases from J, with 5 bases between. CDR3 amino acids: CAWSVSNTQYF. CDR3 nucleotides: TGTGCCTGGAGTGTCTCTAATACGCAGTATTTT.

The genes are TRBV27 and TRBJ1-1; 7 bases align to TRBD1. The germline V gene encodes CDR1 MNHEY and CDR2 SMNVEV (reference sequence). This CDR3 spans 13 amino acids. The V and J ends lost 8 bases and 0 bases, in that order; junction bases with no gene match: 3. CDR3: CASGDRLNTEAFF. The CDR3 DNA follows: TGTGCCAGCGGGGACAGACTGAACACTGAAGCTTTCTTT.

V and J are TRBV7-9 and TRBJ2-3; 7 nucleotides align to TRBD2. The germline V gene encodes CDR1 SEHNR and CDR2 FQNEAQ (reference sequence). This CDR3 has 16 residues. V was clipped by 5 bases and J by 4 bases; unmatched bases: 12. This CDR3 reads CASSVALAGVSDTQYF. The CDR3 DNA sequence: TGTGCCAGCAGCGTTGCTTTGGCGGGAGTGTCAGATACGCAGTATTTT.

The genes are TRBV7-9 and TRBJ2-1; 7 bases agree with TRBD2. Germline V CDR1 and CDR2: SEHNR, FQNEAQ (reference sequence). The CDR3 extends over 16 amino acids. V trimming: 1 base; J trimming: 0 bases; junction bases outside the gene matches: 3. CDR3 in DNA: TGTGCCAGCAGCTTAGGGAGCGGGACCTCCTACAATGAGCAGTTCTTC. Its protein is CASSLGSGTSYNEQFF. Full variable domain (missing parts from reference TRBV7-9 and TRBJ2-1): DTGVSQNPRHKITKRGQNVTFRCDPISEHNRLYWYRQTLGQGPEFLTYFQNEAQLEKSRLLSDRFSAERPKGSFSTLEIQRTEQGDSAMYLCASSLGSGTSYNEQFFGPGTRLTVL.

This clone was picked up a small number of times. This chain uses TRBV5-5 with TRBJ2-1, with TRBD2 identical over 12 bases. Germline V CDR1 and CDR2: SGHKS, YYEKEE (reference sequence). This CDR3 is built from 15 residues. J lost 7 bases, V lost 1 base, and 3 bases had no gene match. CDR3 sequence (DNA): TGTGCCAGCAGCTTGTCCCTAGCGGGAGGGAATGAGCAGTTCTTC. Translated, it gives CASSLSLAGGNEQFF.

The rearrangement uses TRBV27 and TRBJ1-3; no firm D call. The CDR3 length is 12 residues. V lost 4 bases, J lost 3 bases, and 4 bases lay in between. Germline CDR1 reads MNHEY; CDR2 reads SMNVEV (reference sequence). The CDR3 protein is CASSSRGNTIYF. In nucleotides, the CDR3 is TGTGCCAGCAGTTCTCGTGGAAACACCATATATTTT.

CDR3 protein: CASSHRDRVDYGYTF. DNA of the CDR3: TGCGCCAGCAGCCACCGGGACAGGGTCGACTATGGCTACACCTTC. This chain connects TRBV4-3 to TRBJ1-2; TRBD1 matches at 9 bases. The V segment lost 3 bases and the J segment 3 bases; nucleotides outside the gene matches: 5. The CDR3 contains 15 residues. Germline lookup yields CDR1 LGHNA and CDR2 YSLEER.

The chain uses TRBV29-1 and TRBJ1-1; TRBD1 aligns across 8 bases. There are 13 residues in the CDR3. Losses at the gene ends were 2 bases for V and 5 bases for J; bases not matched to a gene: 4. The germline V gene has CDR1 SQVTM and CDR2 ANQGSEA. CDR3 sequence: CSVEQGARTEAFF. The CDR3 DNA reads as TGCAGCGTTGAACAGGGGGCGCGGACTGAAGCTTTCTTT.

V usage is TRBV7-2 and J usage is TRBJ2-2; a possible D gene is TRBD1 (5 bases). The germline V and J ends were trimmed by 3 bases and 5 bases, with 13 bases remaining between them. Germline-derived CDR1 and CDR2 are SGHTA and FQGNSA. The CDR3 extends over 15 amino acids. CDR3 region: CASSFSRGRTGELFF. CDR3 nucleotides: TGTGCCAGCAGCTTTTCTAGGGGTCGGACCGGGGAGCTGTTTTTT.

Worth noting for this clone: The germline gene is not matched at one end of the junction; a read error may be the cause. This chain joins TRBV29-1 and TRBJ2-1; 9 bases map to TRBD2. The CDR3 totals 14 residues. Germline assignment: CDR1 SQVTM and CDR2 ANQGSEA. The CDR3 nucleotides are TGCAGCGCTGAAGCTAGGGGACTAGCAGATGAGCAGTTCTTC. Its protein product is CSAEARGLADEQFF.

The V call is TRBV18, the J call TRBJ2-1; tentative D call: TRBD2 (6 bases). Germline CDR1 KGHSH, CDR2 LQKENI. Trimming removed 1 base from V and 6 bases from J, with 13 bases in between. The length of the CDR3 is 15 residues. In DNA, the CDR3 is TGTGCCAGCTCACCACGGGAGGCAGCGAGCAATGAGCAGTTCTTC. Residues: CASSPREAASNEQFF.

This clone was seen only once. The CDR3 loop reads CASSHLGTGDYEQYF. The CDR3 DNA reads TGTGCCAGCAGCCACCTGGGGACAGGGGATTACGAGCAGTACTTC. This chain uses TRBV27 with TRBJ2-7; 10 bases are shared with TRBD1. The CDR3 has 15 residues. J gave up 4 bases and V 6 bases, and 9 bases lay outside the gene matches. In germline, CDR1 is MNHEY, CDR2 SMNVEV (reference sequence).

The genes are TRBV7-2 and TRBJ2-5; a possible D gene is TRBD1 (6 bases). The germline V gene encodes CDR1 SGHTA and CDR2 FQGNSA. CDR3 length: 14 residues. The V end lost 2 bases, the J end lost 6 bases, and 13 bases lay between the germline ends. The CDR3 DNA is TGTGCCAGCAGCTTACGTCCAGGGGAGCAGACCCAGTACTTC. Protein: CASSLRPGEQTQYF.

The rearrangement joins TRBV12-5 to TRBJ1-3; D possibly corresponds to TRBD1 (5 bases). The length of the CDR3 is 16 residues. V lost 0 bases to trimming and J lost 0 bases, with 9 bases between them. The V gene's germline CDR1 is LGHNT and CDR2 FRNRAP. Here the CDR3 reads CASGLVGQGSGNTIYF. For the CDR3, the DNA is TGTGCTAGTGGTTTGGTGGGGCAGGGCTCTGGAAACACCATATATTTT.

The table lists this clone with a count of one. The rearrangement joins TRBV2 to TRBJ2-4; 10 positions agree with TRBD2. J lost 0 bases, V lost 3 bases, and 8 bases had no gene match. The CDR3 is 18 amino acids. Germline CDR1 SNHLY, CDR2 FYNNEI. CDR3 bases: TGTGCCAGCAGTGATCCGGGACTAGCGCGGAGAGCCAAAAACATTCAGTACTTC. Protein: CASSDPGLARRAKNIQYF.